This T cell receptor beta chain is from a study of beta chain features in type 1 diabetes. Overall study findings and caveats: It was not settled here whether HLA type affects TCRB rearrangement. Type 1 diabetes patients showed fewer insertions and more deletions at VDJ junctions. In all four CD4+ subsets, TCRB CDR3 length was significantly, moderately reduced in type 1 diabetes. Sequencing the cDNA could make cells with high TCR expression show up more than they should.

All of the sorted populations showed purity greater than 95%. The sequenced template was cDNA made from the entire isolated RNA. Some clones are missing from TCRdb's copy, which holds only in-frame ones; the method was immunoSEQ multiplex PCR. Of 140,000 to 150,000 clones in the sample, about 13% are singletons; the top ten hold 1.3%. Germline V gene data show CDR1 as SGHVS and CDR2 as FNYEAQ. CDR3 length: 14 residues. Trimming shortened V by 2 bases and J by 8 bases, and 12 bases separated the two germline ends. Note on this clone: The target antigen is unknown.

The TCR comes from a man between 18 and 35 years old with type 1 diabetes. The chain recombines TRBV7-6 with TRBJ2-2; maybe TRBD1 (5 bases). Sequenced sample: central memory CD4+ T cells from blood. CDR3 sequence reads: CASSLMGQSGELFF. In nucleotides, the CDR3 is TGTGCCAGCAGCTTAATGGGGCAGAGTGGGGAGCTGTTTTTT.